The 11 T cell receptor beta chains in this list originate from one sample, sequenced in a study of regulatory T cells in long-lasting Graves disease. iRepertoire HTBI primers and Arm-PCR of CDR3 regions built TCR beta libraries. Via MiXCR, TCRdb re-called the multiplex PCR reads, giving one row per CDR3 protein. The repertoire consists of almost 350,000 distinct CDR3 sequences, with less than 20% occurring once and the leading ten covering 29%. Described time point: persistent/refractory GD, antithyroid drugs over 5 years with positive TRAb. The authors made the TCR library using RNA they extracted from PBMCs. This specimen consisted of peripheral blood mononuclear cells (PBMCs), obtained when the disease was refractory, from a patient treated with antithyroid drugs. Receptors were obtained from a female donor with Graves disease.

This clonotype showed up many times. CDR3 sequence reads: CASSQFSGATNEKLFF. For the CDR3, the DNA is TGTGCCAGCAGCCAATTTTCAGGGGCGACTAATGAAAAACTGTTTTTT. The chain has TRBV7-9 and TRBJ1-4; TRBD1 might be the D (6 bases). The CDR3 totals 16 residues. CDR1 SEHNR and CDR2 FQNEAQ come from the germline V gene (reference sequence). Between the trimmed V and J ends, which lost 5 bases and 2 bases, there was a span of 15 bases.

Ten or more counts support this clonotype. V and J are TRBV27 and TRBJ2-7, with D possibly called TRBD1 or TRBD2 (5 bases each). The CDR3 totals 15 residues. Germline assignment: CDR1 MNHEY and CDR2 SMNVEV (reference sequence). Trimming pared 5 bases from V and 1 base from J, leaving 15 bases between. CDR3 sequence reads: CASSPSGTDSYEQYF. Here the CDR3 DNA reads TGTGCCAGCAGTCCCTCCGGGACCGATTCCTACGAGCAGTACTTC.

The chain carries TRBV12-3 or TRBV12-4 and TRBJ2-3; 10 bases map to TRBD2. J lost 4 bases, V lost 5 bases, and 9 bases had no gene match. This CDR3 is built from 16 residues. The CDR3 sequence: CASSPHQAGGADTQYF. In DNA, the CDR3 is TGTGCCAGCAGTCCGCACCAAGCGGGAGGGGCAGATACGCAGTATTTT.

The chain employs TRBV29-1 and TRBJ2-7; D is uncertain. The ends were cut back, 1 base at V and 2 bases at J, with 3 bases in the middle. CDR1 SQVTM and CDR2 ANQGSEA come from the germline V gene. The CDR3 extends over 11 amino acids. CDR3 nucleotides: TGCAGCGTTGAAGGGGCCTACGAGCAGTACTTC. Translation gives CSVEGAYEQYF.

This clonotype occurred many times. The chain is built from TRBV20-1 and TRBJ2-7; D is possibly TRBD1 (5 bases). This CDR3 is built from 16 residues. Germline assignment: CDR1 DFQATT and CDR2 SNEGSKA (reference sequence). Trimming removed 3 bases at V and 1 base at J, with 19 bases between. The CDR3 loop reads CSARSLDDRLSYEQYF. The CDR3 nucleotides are TGCAGTGCTAGGTCGCTGGACGACAGACTGTCCTACGAGCAGTACTTC.

The chain's CDR3 is CATSRDNTIGNTIYF. Here the CDR3 DNA reads TGTGCCACCAGCAGAGATAACACGATCGGAAACACCATATATTTT. The chain combines TRBV15 with TRBJ1-3; D unresolved. CDR1 LNHNV and CDR2 YYDKDF come from the germline V gene (reference sequence). This CDR3 has 15 amino acids. V dropped 0 bases and J dropped 4 bases, with 10 bases sitting between them. Complete variable domain (other parts from reference TRBV15 and TRBJ1-3): DAMVIQNPRYQVTQFGKPVTLSCSQTLNHNVMYWYQQKSSQAPKLLFHYYDKDFNNEADTPDNFQSRRPNTSFCFLDIRSPGLGDTAMYLCATSRDNTIGNTIYFGEGSWLTVV.

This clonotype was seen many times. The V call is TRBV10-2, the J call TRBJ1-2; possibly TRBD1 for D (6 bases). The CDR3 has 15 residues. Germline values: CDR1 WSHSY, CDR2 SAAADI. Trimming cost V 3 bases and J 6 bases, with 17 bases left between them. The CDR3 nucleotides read TGCGCCAGCAGTGAAGGGGGGGGTCAGTATCATGGCTACACCTTC. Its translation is CASSEGGGQYHGYTF.

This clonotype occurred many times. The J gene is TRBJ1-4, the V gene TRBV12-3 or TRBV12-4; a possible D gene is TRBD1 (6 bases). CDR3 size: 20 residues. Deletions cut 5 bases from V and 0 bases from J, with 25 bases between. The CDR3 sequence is CASSPIQGQFSSATNEKLFF. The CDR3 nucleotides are TGTGCCAGCAGTCCAATACAGGGCCAATTCAGTTCTGCAACTAATGAAAAACTGTTTTTT.

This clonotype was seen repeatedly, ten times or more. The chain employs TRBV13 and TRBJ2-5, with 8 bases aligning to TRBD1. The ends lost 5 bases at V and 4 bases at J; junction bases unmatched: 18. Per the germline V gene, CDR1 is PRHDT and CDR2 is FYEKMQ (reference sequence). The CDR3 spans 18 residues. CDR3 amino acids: CASSRPVGTGTGLETQYF. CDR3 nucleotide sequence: TGTGCCAGCAGCCGACCGGTAGGGACCGGGACAGGCCTAGAGACCCAGTACTTC.

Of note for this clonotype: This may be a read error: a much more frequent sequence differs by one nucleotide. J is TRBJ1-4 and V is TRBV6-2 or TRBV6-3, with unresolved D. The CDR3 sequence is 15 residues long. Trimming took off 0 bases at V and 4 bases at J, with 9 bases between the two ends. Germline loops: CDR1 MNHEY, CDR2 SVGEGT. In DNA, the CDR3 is TGTGCCAGCAGTTACTCGGGCAACTTTAATGAAAAACTGTTTTTT. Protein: CASSYSGNFNEKLFF.

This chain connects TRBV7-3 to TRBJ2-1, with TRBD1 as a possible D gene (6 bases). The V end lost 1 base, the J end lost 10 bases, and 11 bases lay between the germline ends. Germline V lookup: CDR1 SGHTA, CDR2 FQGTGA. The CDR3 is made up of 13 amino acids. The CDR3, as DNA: TGTGCCAGCAGCTTAAATCGCAGGGGCGAGCAGTTCTTC. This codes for CASSLNRRGEQFF.